This TCR beta chain was recorded in a study of OX40 agonist ivuxolimab in advanced cancers. With respect to this clone: The antigen remains unidentified.

TCRdb keeps only in-frame clones here, not all; method: immunoSEQ multiplex PCR. The sample carries tens of thousands of clones, around 83% recorded once. The study's findings and limits: Clonal expansion in partial responders at 0.1-3.0 mg/kg ranked among the lowest. Within 6 weeks, CD4+ and CD8+ blood T cells expanded clonally at 0.1 to 3.0 mg/kg.

The receptor was isolated from an adult with an advanced solid tumor such as melanoma, head and neck, liver or kidney cancer. Sequencing was performed on CD4+ or CD8+ T cells sorted from blood, taken in a trial of the OX40 agonist ivuxolimab.

CDR3 nucleotides: TGCGCCAGCAGCACAGGGGTGGGAGACACTGAAGCTTTCTTT. Translated, it gives CASSTGVGDTEAFF. The V and J genes are TRBV5-1 and TRBJ1-1, with TRBD1 identical over 7 bases. The V gene end was trimmed by 4 bases and the J gene end by 3 bases; junction bases not matched to a gene: 6. CDR1 is SGHRS, CDR2 YFSETQ, per germline. This CDR3 is 14 amino acids long.